This T cell receptor (beta chain) is from a study of cytomegalovirus exposure and HLA in healthy donors. Study-wide context: An earlier analysis identified 120 million or so unique TCR beta sequences in 150 million to 200 million T cells. Notes on the study in general: An analysis done earlier found most TCR beta V segments productive about 87% or about 30% of the time.

The PCR ran on 60 Vbeta and 13 Jbeta primers. The data were produced by immunoSEQ multiplex PCR, yet TCRdb's version contains in-frame clones alone and is incomplete. This sample has about 180,000 clones; approximately 84% occur once, and the top ten carry around 1.4%. The CDR3 length is 16 residues. Details on this clone: Antigen unknown.

The specimen sequenced was PBMCs. The sequence was collected from a girl under 18 in good health and CMV-seropositive. The chain recombines TRBV1 with TRBJ2-1; TRBD2 was called by the table and not checked on the DNA. TRBV1 is a documented pseudogene. This CDR3 reads CTRLAGGMSSYNEQFF. As DNA, the CDR3 is TGCACCAGACTAGCGGGAGGGATGAGCTCCTACAATGAGCAGTTCTTC.